Shown below are 16 T cell receptor beta chains from a single sample sequenced in a study. TCRdb fed the 5' RACE reads into MiXCR, producing one record per CDR3 protein. The data show 45,000 to 70,000 distinct CDR3 sequences, roughly 28% seen once. The sample consisted of tumor-infiltrating memory CD4+ T cells sorted from the breast tumor. The subset was: memory CD4+ T cells, CD4+CD45RO+CD25-. These receptors were obtained from a female donor with breast cancer.

V gene TRBV7-2 combines with J gene TRBJ2-3, with a weak D call TRBD1 (7 bases). This CDR3 is 16 amino acids long. V gave up 1 base and J gave up 0 bases, with 11 bases separating them. CDR1 and CDR2 (germline): SGHTA, FQGNSA. CDR3 coding DNA: TGTGCCAGCAGCTTAGGACAGGGACTCAGCACAGATACGCAGTATTTT. Its translation: CASSLGQGLSTDTQYF.

Only a few counts were recorded for this clonotype. This chain uses TRBV24-1 with TRBJ1-2; D not certain. Trimming cost V 4 bases and J 7 bases, with 9 bases left between them. Germline values: CDR1 KGHDR, CDR2 SFDVKD. The CDR3 has 12 residues. The CDR3 nucleotides are TGTGCCACCAGTGAAGCCGAGCGTGGCTACACCTTC. Its protein is CATSEAERGYTF.

This clonotype was picked up a small number of times. The chain carries TRBV20-1 and TRBJ2-7, with TRBD2 as a possible D gene (6 bases). V gave up 4 bases and J gave up 6 bases, with 19 bases separating them. Germline V gene lookup returns CDR1 DFQATT and CDR2 SNEGSKA (reference sequence). There are 14 residues in the CDR3. CDR3 nucleotides: TGCAGTGCTACCTCCGGCGGGACCCAAGTCGAGCAGTACTTC. This gives the protein CSATSGGTQVEQYF.

Turning to this clonotype: Germline is not matched at one junction end, which may reflect a read error. This chain uses TRBV6-5 with TRBJ1-1; D remains ambiguous. The CDR3 is made up of 14 amino acids. Germline loops: CDR1 MNHEY, CDR2 SVGAGI. CDR3 in DNA: TGTGCCAGCAGTTACTCGAGAGGAAGTGCTGAAGCTTCCTTT. As protein: CASSYSRGSAEASF.

The chain recombines TRBV27 with TRBJ2-3; 7 bases fit TRBD2. There are 14 residues in the CDR3. Germline CDR1 is MNHEY and CDR2 is SMNVEV (reference sequence). Trimming took 3 bases from V and 0 from J; bases not matched to a gene: 0. The DNA of the CDR3 is TGTGCCAGCAGTTTTAGCGGGAGCACAGATACGCAGTATTTT. Translation gives CASSFSGSTDTQYF.

By proportion, this clonotype is large. This chain uses TRBV7-9 with TRBJ1-4; D gene ambiguous. The CDR3 length is 13 residues. With 7 bases removed from V and 0 bases from J, the gap between germline ends came to 6 bases. Germline assignment: CDR1 SEHNR and CDR2 FQNEAQ (reference sequence). The CDR3 region has the DNA TGTGCCAGCACAGCATCAACTAATGAAAAACTGTTTTTT. Protein sequence: CASTASTNEKLFF. The entire variable domain, with the rest obtained from reference TRBV7-9 and TRBJ1-4, is as follows: DTGVSQNPRHKITKRGQNVTFRCDPISEHNRLYWYRQTLGQGPEFLTYFQNEAQLEKSRLLSDRFSAERPKGSFSTLEIQRTEQGDSAMYLCASTASTNEKLFFGSGTQLSVL.

As regards this clonotype: No conserved phenylalanine or tryptophan is present at the end of the CDR3, so a read error is the likely explanation. The chain employs TRBV12-3 or TRBV12-4 and TRBJ1-1; no definite D call. Trimming left V 5 bases short and J 10 bases short, with 17 bases between. This CDR3 spans 13 amino acids. Written as DNA, the CDR3 is TGTGCCAGCAGTATTGGGTCTCTCCCGGGAGCTTTCCTT. Protein sequence: CASSIGSLPGAFL.

This clonotype was found a few times. This chain joins TRBV29-1 and TRBJ1-1; D is undetermined. Germline-derived CDR1 and CDR2 are SQVTM and ANQGSEA. V lost 7 bases to trimming and J lost 8 bases, with 14 bases between them. The CDR3 covers 11 residues. The CDR3 reads CSALDPGEAFF. CDR3 DNA sequence: TGCAGCGCCCTAGATCCCGGGGAAGCTTTCTTT.

This clonotype showed up many times. The CDR3 region is CASSLNRGTGELFF. DNA for the CDR3: TGTGCCAGCAGCTTAAACAGGGGCACCGGGGAGCTGTTTTTT. The J gene is TRBJ2-2, the V gene TRBV7-3, with 7 bases matching TRBD1. Unmatched junction bases numbered 0, after V lost 1 base and J lost 4 bases. Germline loops: CDR1 SGHTA, CDR2 FQGTGA. The CDR3 is 14 residues long.

The chain joins TRBV24-1 to TRBJ2-1, with 8 positions matching TRBD1. Germline CDR1 and CDR2: KGHDR and SFDVKD. This CDR3 region has 18 residues. Trimming took 7 bases from V and 4 from J; bases not matched to a gene: 17. CDR3 in DNA: TGTGCCACCAGCTGGGGGACAGGAGGCGCAAGGTTTTACAATGAGCAGTTCTTC. Translation gives CATSWGTGGARFYNEQFF.

This chain connects TRBV4-1 to TRBJ2-3, with 9 positions matching TRBD2. CDR1 is MGHRA, CDR2 YSYEKL, per germline. Trimming at V came to 0 bases and at J to 2 bases, leaving 9 bases not matched to a gene. The CDR3 sequence is 18 residues long. CDR3 sequence reads: CASSQDSSLAGYTDTQYF. The CDR3 bases are TGCGCCAGCAGCCAAGATAGTTCGCTAGCGGGGTACACAGATACGCAGTATTTT.

This clonotype was detected many times. The chain is built from TRBV20-1 and TRBJ2-5; maybe TRBD2 (6 bases). The V end was cut by 7 bases, the J end by 5 bases, with 20 bases between. The CDR3 covers 14 residues. The germline V gene encodes CDR1 DFQATT and CDR2 SNEGSKA (reference sequence). CDR3 bases: TGCAGTGTGTCGGGACCCCGGGAGTGGGAGACCCAGTACTTC. Translated: CSVSGPREWETQYF.

In its sample, this clonotype was seen once. The genes are TRBV24-1 and TRBJ2-1; no definite D call. CDR1 KGHDR and CDR2 SFDVKD come from the germline V gene. V dropped 2 bases and J dropped 6 bases, with 16 bases sitting between them. The CDR3 totals 16 residues. CDR3: CATSDSTPRRLNEQFF. DNA for the CDR3: TGTGCCACCAGTGATTCGACCCCCCGAAGACTCAATGAGCAGTTCTTC.

In DNA, the CDR3 is TGCAGCGTTGCGGTGCGGACTCTTACCAGTAATGAAAAACTGTTTTTT. This codes for CSVAVRTLTSNEKLFF. The V and J genes are TRBV29-1 and TRBJ1-4, with D hard to call. Trimming pared 4 bases from V and 4 bases from J, leaving 19 bases between. CDR1 is SQVTM and CDR2 is ANQGSEA in the germline V gene. There are 16 residues in the CDR3. Based on the CDR3 plus reference TRBV29-1 and TRBJ1-4, the full variable domain is SAVISQKPSRDICQRGTSLTIQCQVDSQVTMMFWYRQQPGQSLTLIATANQGSEATYESGFVIDKFPISRPNLTFSTLTVSNMSPEDSSIYLCSVAVRTLTSNEKLFFGSGTQLSVL.

This clonotype has only a few counts. The rearrangement joins TRBV6-5 to TRBJ2-3; 9 nucleotides match TRBD2. Germline-derived CDR1 and CDR2 are MNHEY and SVGAGI. J was trimmed by 4 bases and V by 7 bases; bases with no gene match: 9. The CDR3 spans 15 residues. The CDR3 spells CASTMRGGGSDTQYF. CDR3 coding DNA: TGTGCCAGCACCATGCGGGGGGGCGGATCAGATACGCAGTATTTT.

This clonotype came up many times. V gene TRBV6-1 combines with J gene TRBJ1-2; D is uncertain. The V gene lost 3 bases and the J gene lost 3 bases, with 8 bases spanning the gap. Germline V gives CDR1 MNHNS, CDR2 SASEGT. CDR3 length equals 13 residues. The chain's CDR3 is CASSEHSDYGYTF. The CDR3 coding sequence is TGTGCCAGCAGTGAGCACAGCGACTATGGCTACACCTTC.